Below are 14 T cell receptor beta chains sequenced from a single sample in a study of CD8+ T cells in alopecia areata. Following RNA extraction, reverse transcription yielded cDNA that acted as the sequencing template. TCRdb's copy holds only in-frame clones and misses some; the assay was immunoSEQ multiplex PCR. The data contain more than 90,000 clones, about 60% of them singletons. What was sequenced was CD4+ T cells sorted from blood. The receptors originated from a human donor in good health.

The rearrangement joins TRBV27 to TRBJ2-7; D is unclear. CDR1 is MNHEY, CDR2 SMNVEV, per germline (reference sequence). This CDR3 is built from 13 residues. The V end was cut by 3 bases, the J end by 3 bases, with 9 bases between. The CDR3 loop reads CASSFASYYEQYF. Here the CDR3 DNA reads TGTGCCAGCAGTTTCGCCAGCTACTACGAGCAGTACTTC.

The CDR3 spells CASSLAHALNEQFF. The CDR3 coding sequence is TGTGCCAGCAGCTTGGCCCACGCGCTCAATGAGCAGTTCTTC. The J gene is TRBJ2-1, the V gene TRBV5-5, with D unresolved. V was cut by 0 bases and J by 6 bases, with 10 bases left in between. The germline gives CDR1 SGHKS, CDR2 YYEKEE (reference sequence). This CDR3 is built from 14 residues.

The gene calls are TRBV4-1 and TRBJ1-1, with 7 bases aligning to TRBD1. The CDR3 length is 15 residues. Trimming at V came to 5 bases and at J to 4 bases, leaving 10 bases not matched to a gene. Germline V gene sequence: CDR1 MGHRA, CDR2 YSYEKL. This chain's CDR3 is CASSSYRGGGTEAFF. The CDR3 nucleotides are TGCGCCAGCAGCTCCTACAGGGGCGGGGGCACTGAAGCTTTCTTT.

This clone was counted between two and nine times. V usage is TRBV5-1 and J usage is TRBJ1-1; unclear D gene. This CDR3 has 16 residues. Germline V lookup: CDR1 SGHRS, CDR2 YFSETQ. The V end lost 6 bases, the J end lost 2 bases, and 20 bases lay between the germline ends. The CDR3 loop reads CASTSSPNAYNTEAFF. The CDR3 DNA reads TGCGCCAGCACCTCCAGCCCTAATGCCTATAACACTGAAGCTTTCTTT.

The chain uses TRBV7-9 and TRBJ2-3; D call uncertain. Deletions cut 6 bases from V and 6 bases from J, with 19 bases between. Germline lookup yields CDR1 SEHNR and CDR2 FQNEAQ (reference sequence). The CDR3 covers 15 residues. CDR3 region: CASRTRVGLKDTQYF. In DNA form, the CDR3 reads TGTGCCAGCAGGACCCGTGTGGGTCTGAAGGATACGCAGTATTTT.

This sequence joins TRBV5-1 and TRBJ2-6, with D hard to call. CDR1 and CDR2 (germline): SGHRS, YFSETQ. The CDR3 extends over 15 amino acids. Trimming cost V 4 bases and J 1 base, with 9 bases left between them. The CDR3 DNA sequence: TGCGCCAGCAGCACCTCTCCTTCTGGGGCCAACGTCCTGACTTTC. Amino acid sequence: CASSTSPSGANVLTF.

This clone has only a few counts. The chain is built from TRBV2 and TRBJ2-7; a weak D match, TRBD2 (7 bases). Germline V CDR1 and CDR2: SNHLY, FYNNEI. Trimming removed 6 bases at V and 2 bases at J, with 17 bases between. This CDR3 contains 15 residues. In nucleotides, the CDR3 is TGTGCCAGCAGCTTGGGGGCAGCGGGGACCTACGAGCAGTACTTC. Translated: CASSLGAAGTYEQYF.

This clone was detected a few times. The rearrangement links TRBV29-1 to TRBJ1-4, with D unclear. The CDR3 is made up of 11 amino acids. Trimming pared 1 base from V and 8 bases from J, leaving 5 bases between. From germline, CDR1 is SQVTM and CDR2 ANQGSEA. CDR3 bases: TGCAGCGTTGAAGGTCAGGAAAAACTGTTTTTT. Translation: CSVEGQEKLFF. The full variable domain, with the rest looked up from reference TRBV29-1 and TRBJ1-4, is SAVISQKPSRDICQRGTSLTIQCQVDSQVTMMFWYRQQPGQSLTLIATANQGSEATYESGFVIDKFPISRPNLTFSTLTVSNMSPEDSSIYLCSVEGQEKLFFGSGTQLSVL.

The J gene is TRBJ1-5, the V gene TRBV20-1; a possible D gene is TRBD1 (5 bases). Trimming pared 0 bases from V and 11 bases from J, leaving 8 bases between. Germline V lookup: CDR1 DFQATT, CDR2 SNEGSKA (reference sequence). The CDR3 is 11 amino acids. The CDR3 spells CSARDRQSQHF. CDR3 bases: TGCAGTGCTAGAGACCGACAGTCCCAGCATTTT.

CDR3 nucleotide sequence: TGTGCCAGCTCACCACAGCGGGATCAGCCCCAGCATTTT. It codes for CASSPQRDQPQHF. V is TRBV18 and J is TRBJ1-5; D is uncertain. CDR1 and CDR2 (germline): KGHSH, LQKENI. The CDR3 is 13 amino acids. V lost 1 base to trimming and J lost 5 bases, with 6 bases between them.

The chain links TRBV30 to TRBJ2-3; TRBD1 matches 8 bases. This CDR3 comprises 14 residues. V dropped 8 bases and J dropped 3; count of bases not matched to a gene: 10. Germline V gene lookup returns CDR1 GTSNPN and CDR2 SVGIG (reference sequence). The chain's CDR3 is CAGQDRAVTDTQYF. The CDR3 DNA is TGTGCCGGCCAGGACAGGGCGGTTACAGATACGCAGTATTTT. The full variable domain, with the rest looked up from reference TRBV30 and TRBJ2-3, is SQTIHQWPATLVQPVGSPLSLECTVEGTSNPNLYWYRQAAGRGLQLLFYSVGIGQISSEVPQNLSASRPQDRQFILSSKKLLLSDSGFYLCAGQDRAVTDTQYFGPGTRLTVL.

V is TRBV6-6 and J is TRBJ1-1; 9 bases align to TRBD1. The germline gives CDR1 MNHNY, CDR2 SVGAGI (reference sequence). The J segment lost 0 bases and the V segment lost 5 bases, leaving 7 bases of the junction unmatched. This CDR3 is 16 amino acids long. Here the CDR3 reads CASSTGTGIMNTEAFF. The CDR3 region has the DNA TGTGCCAGCAGTACCGGGACAGGGATAATGAACACTGAAGCTTTCTTT.

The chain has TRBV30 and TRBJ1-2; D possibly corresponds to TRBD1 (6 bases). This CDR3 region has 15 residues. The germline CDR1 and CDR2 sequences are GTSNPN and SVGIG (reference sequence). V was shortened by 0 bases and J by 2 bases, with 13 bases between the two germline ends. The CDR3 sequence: CAWSVWAGENYGYTF. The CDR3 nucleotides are TGTGCCTGGAGTGTATGGGCAGGGGAGAACTATGGCTACACCTTC.

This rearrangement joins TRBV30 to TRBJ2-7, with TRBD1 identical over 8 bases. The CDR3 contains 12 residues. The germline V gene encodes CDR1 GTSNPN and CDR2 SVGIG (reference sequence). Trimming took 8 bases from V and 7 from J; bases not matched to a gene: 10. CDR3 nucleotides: TGTGCCGGATCATCCCGGGACAGGGAGCAGTACTTC. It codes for CAGSSRDREQYF.